The 27 T cell receptor beta chains presented below share a single source sample, sequenced in a study of blood T cells in healthy people across ages. A second PCR of roughly 7 to 11 cycles used a sample-barcoded 5' primer and a J-beta primer mix. One entry per CDR3 protein results from TCRdb running MiXCR on the 5' RACE reads. The repertoire has some 850,000 distinct CDR3 sequences, approximately 24% of them found once; the top ten carry around 3%. The sample was also reused in another study, on T cells of mothers and their children.

The sequenced material came from blood. The receptors come from a boy younger than 18 in good health.

This clonotype has a handful of counts. The chain uses TRBV20-1 and TRBJ2-5; 9 nucleotides align to TRBD2. Germline lookup yields CDR1 DFQATT and CDR2 SNEGSKA (reference sequence). The CDR3 contains 14 residues. Trimming took 7 bases from V and 3 from J; bases not matched to a gene: 9. Here the CDR3 reads CSGSSGAGEETQYF. CDR3 DNA sequence: TGCAGTGGATCTAGCGGGGCGGGAGAAGAGACCCAGTACTTC.

This clonotype has more than one count but fewer than ten. The rearrangement joins TRBV7-9 to TRBJ2-3; the D gene is possibly TRBD2 (5 bases). Trimming left V 5 bases short and J 5 bases short, with 11 bases between. Germline assignment: CDR1 SEHNR and CDR2 FQNEAQ (reference sequence). This CDR3 spans 13 amino acids. The CDR3 nucleotides are TGTGCCAGCAGCACTTACGGGAAAGATACGCAGTATTTT. Amino acids: CASSTYGKDTQYF.

This clonotype has just a few counts. The chain employs TRBV7-3 and TRBJ1-1; tentative D call: TRBD1 (6 bases). V was trimmed by 4 bases and J by 1 base, leaving 10 bases between them. Looked up from germline, CDR1 is SGHTA and CDR2 is FQGTGA. The CDR3 length is 14 residues. CDR3 protein: CASSSKTGNTEAFF. The CDR3 region has the DNA TGTGCCAGCAGCTCAAAGACAGGGAACACTGAAGCTTTCTTT. Full variable domain (outside the CDR3, taken from reference TRBV7-3 and TRBJ1-1): GAGVSQTPSNKVTEKGKYVELRCDPISGHTALYWYRQSLGQGPEFLIYFQGTGAADDSGLPNDRFFAVRPEGSVSTLKIQRTERGDSAVYLCASSSKTGNTEAFFGQGTRLTVV.

V and J are TRBV11-2 and TRBJ2-5; 7 bases line up with TRBD2. Germline CDR1 reads SGHAT; CDR2 reads FQNNGV. This CDR3 comprises 15 residues. Trimming at V came to 0 bases and at J to 5 bases, leaving 6 bases not matched to a gene. The CDR3 DNA reads as TGTGCCAGCAGCTTAGATCCAGCTAGCGGCGAGACCCAGTACTTC. It encodes CASSLDPASGETQYF. Full variable domain (remainder filled in from reference TRBV11-2 and TRBJ2-5): EAGVAQSPRYKIIEKRQSVAFWCNPISGHATLYWYQQILGQGPKLLIQFQNNGVVDDSQLPKDRFSAERLKGVDSTLKIQPAKLEDSAVYLCASSLDPASGETQYFGPGTRLLVL.

The genes are TRBV2 and TRBJ2-1; TRBD2 matches at 7 bases. CDR1 and CDR2 from the germline V gene are SNHLY and FYNNEI. Trimming at V came to 6 bases and at J to 7 bases, leaving 12 bases not matched to a gene. This CDR3 spans 15 amino acids. For the CDR3, the DNA is TGTGCCAGCAGCCCCAACGGGGGGAAGTTTAATGAGCAGTTCTTC. Translated, it gives CASSPNGGKFNEQFF. The full variable domain, its missing parts supplied by reference TRBV2 and TRBJ2-1, is EPEVTQTPSHQVTQMGQEVILRCVPISNHLYFYWYRQILGQKVEFLVSFYNNEISEKSEIFDDQFSVERPDGSNFTLKIRSTKLEDSAMYFCASSPNGGKFNEQFFGPGTRLTVL.

This clonotype was counted between two and nine times. The V gene is TRBV20-1, the J gene TRBJ2-5; D is perhaps TRBD2 (6 bases). The V end lost 5 bases, the J end lost 3 bases, and 13 bases lay between the germline ends. From germline, CDR1 is DFQATT and CDR2 SNEGSKA (reference sequence). CDR3 length: 13 residues. CDR3 nucleotides: TGCAGTGCTGGGCGGGACGTCGAAGAGACCCAGTACTTC. Residues: CSAGRDVEETQYF.

As concerns this clonotype: Because the CDR3's place on the DNA is in doubt, the DNA is left out and the CDR3 is given as listed by TCRdb. The rearrangement joins TRBV19 to TRBJ2-6; the listed D gene, TRBD1, was not tested against the DNA. The germline V gene encodes CDR1 LNHDA and CDR2 SQIVND (reference sequence). Counting both end residues, the CDR3 totals 15 amino acids. The CDR3 is CASSAPSVLANVLTF.

In its sample, this clonotype was seen a few times. The genes are TRBV27 and TRBJ2-5; D is unclear. Germline assignment: CDR1 MNHEY and CDR2 SMNVEV (reference sequence). The ends were cut back, 2 bases at V and 7 bases at J, with 20 bases in the middle. The CDR3 loop spans 16 amino acids. The CDR3 spells CASSLARQERLGTQYF. The CDR3 coding sequence is TGTGCCAGCAGTTTAGCGCGCCAGGAGCGATTGGGGACCCAGTACTTC.

With regard to this clonotype: The junction does not match germline at one end; this may be a read error. The chain combines TRBV7-2 with TRBJ2-3; D gene uncertain. Germline V lookup: CDR1 SGHTA, CDR2 FQGNSA. This CDR3 is 15 amino acids long. CDR3: CANSLVGASTDTQYF. The DNA of the CDR3 is TGTGCCAACAGCTTAGTAGGTGCTAGCACAGATACGCAGTATTTT.

This clonotype has more than one count but fewer than ten. The V call is TRBV5-1, the J call TRBJ1-4; 12 bases line up with TRBD1. V shed 0 bases and J 8 bases; nucleotides not matched to a gene: 11. The CDR3 extends over 18 amino acids. CDR1 is SGHRS, CDR2 YFSETQ, per germline. CDR3 loop: CASSLAGTGGKAKEKLFF. Written as DNA, the CDR3 is TGCGCCAGCAGCTTGGCAGGGACAGGGGGCAAGGCAAAAGAAAAACTGTTTTTT.

The chain is built from TRBV5-1 and TRBJ2-3, with TRBD1 matching 9 bases. This CDR3 contains 19 residues. Germline V CDR1 and CDR2: SGHRS, YFSETQ. J was trimmed by 1 base and V by 4 bases; bases with no gene match: 16. The CDR3 DNA reads as TGCGCCAGCAGCAGGGGGGACAGGGTGCCCCGGCGCGGCACAGATACGCAGTATTTT. Amino acids: CASSRGDRVPRRGTDTQYF.

This clonotype was counted a few times. V usage is TRBV5-1 and J usage is TRBJ2-1, with 10 bases matching TRBD2. The assigned J gene may be wrong: the sequence end matches TRBJ2-5 better. The CDR3 spans 16 residues. The V gene's germline CDR1 is SGHRS and CDR2 YFSETQ. CDR3 in DNA: TGCGCCAGCAGCAAGCGACAAGCGGGAGGGCTTGAGGCCCAGTACTTC. It codes for CASSKRQAGGLEAQYF.

The chain couples TRBV27 to TRBJ1-2; the D gene is possibly TRBD1 (5 bases). Germline V lookup: CDR1 MNHEY, CDR2 SMNVEV (reference sequence). The CDR3 loop spans 14 amino acids. V dropped 6 bases and J dropped 3 bases, with 14 bases sitting between them. Here the CDR3 reads CASSSGGGDYGYTF. DNA of the CDR3: TGTGCCAGCAGCTCGGGGGGGGGAGACTATGGCTACACCTTC.

In this sample, this clonotype turned up a few times. The rearrangement uses TRBV19 and TRBJ2-2; perhaps D is TRBD1 or TRBD2 (5 bases each). V lost 9 bases, J lost 5 bases, and 13 bases lay in between. CDR3 length: 13 amino acids. Germline V gene data show CDR1 as LNHDA and CDR2 as SQIVND (reference sequence). The CDR3 protein is CASDKWGTGELFF. The CDR3, as DNA: TGTGCCAGCGACAAATGGGGGACCGGGGAGCTGTTTTTT. Filled out from reference TRBV19 and TRBJ2-2, the complete variable domain reads DGGITQSPKYLFRKEGQNVTLSCEQNLNHDAMYWYRQDPGQGLRLIYYSQIVNDFQKGDIAEGYSVSREKKESFPLTVTSAQKNPTAFYLCASDKWGTGELFFGEGSRLTVL.

This clonotype was recorded a few times. The V and J genes are TRBV2 and TRBJ2-2; 12 bases align to TRBD2. J gave up 2 bases and V 4 bases, and 5 bases lay outside the gene matches. This CDR3 comprises 17 residues. The germline V gene has CDR1 SNHLY and CDR2 FYNNEI. The CDR3 DNA reads as TGTGCCAGCAGTGTGTGGACTAGCGGGGTAAACACCGGGGAGCTGTTTTTT. Translated, it gives CASSVWTSGVNTGELFF.

This clonotype was counted only a few times. This rearrangement joins TRBV30 to TRBJ1-5; possibly TRBD1 for D (6 bases). This CDR3 contains 21 residues. Germline-derived CDR1 and CDR2 are GTSNPN and SVGIG (reference sequence). The germline V and J ends were trimmed by 1 base and 1 base, with 29 bases remaining between them. CDR3 in DNA: TGTGCCTGGAGTGGGGGCCGCCGGGACATAAAAAGGGGTGGCAGCAATCAGCCCCAGCATTTT. Protein: CAWSGGRRDIKRGGSNQPQHF.

The chain has TRBV20-1 and TRBJ2-7; the match to TRBD2 covers 11 bases. The V gene end was trimmed by 5 bases and the J gene end by 2 bases; junction bases not matched to a gene: 5. Germline V lookup: CDR1 DFQATT, CDR2 SNEGSKA (reference sequence). The CDR3 loop spans 14 amino acids. This CDR3 is CSAPGTSGAYEQYF. For the CDR3, the DNA is TGCAGTGCTCCCGGGACTAGCGGTGCCTACGAGCAGTACTTC.

The chain recombines TRBV4-1 with TRBJ1-1, with D possibly TRBD1 on 5 matching bases. CDR1 and CDR2 from the germline V gene are MGHRA and YSYEKL. The V end was cut by 0 bases, the J end by 0 bases, with 5 bases between. The CDR3 contains 14 residues. CDR3 nucleotide sequence: TGCGCCAGCAGCCAAGACAGGGTGAACACTGAAGCTTTCTTT. Translating it yields CASSQDRVNTEAFF.

This clonotype has a single count. This sequence joins TRBV3-1 and TRBJ2-1, with D perhaps assigned TRBD1 or TRBD2 (5 bases each). The closer fit of TRBJ2-7 to the DNA end suggests the J call may be wrong. Germline CDR1 reads LGHDT; CDR2 reads YNNKEL (reference sequence). CDR3 length: 14 amino acids. The DNA of the CDR3 is TGTGCCAGCAGCCAAGAATGGCAGGGAGAGAGGCAGTACTTC. This encodes CASSQEWQGERQYF.

About this clonotype itself: Its ends do not fully match the called genes, so a read error is possible. V gene TRBV9 combines with J gene TRBJ2-1, with D possibly matching TRBD2 (5 bases). CDR1 is SGDLS, CDR2 YYNGEE, per germline. This CDR3 has 15 residues. CDR3 DNA: TGTGCCAGCAGTTTGTCGGGGAGCTCCTACGATGAGCAGTTCTTC. Protein product: CASSLSGSSYDEQFF.

As DNA, the CDR3 is TGTGCCAGCAGCTCGACTAGCGGGGTTAGCACAGATACGCAGTATTTT. It codes for CASSSTSGVSTDTQYF. This sequence joins TRBV13 and TRBJ2-3; 11 bases agree with TRBD2. CDR3 length: 16 residues. The germline V gene encodes CDR1 PRHDT and CDR2 FYEKMQ (reference sequence). With 4 bases clipped from V and 0 bases from J, the junction kept 3 bases outside the gene matches.

This clonotype was counted a few times. The chain is built from TRBV12-3 or TRBV12-4 and TRBJ1-6; D unclear. Trimming pared 3 bases from V and 7 bases from J, leaving 13 bases between. The CDR3 covers 15 residues. CDR3 coding DNA: TGTGCCAGCAGTTTGAAGGGAAGTACAAATTCACCCCTCCACTTT. Its protein product is CASSLKGSTNSPLHF.

A few counts support this clonotype. The chain joins TRBV2 to TRBJ2-6; 9 nucleotides line up with TRBD1. After removal of 8 bases from V and 0 bases from J, the junction contained 5 bases not matched to a gene. The CDR3 is 16 residues long. Germline V gene data show CDR1 as SNHLY and CDR2 as FYNNEI. The CDR3 reads CASRQGVFSGANVLTF. The CDR3 nucleotides read TGTGCCAGCCGACAGGGGGTCTTCTCTGGGGCCAACGTCCTGACTTTC.

The table lists this clonotype with a count of one. The chain couples TRBV25-1 to TRBJ1-2, with TRBD1 identical over 9 bases. The CDR3 loop spans 15 amino acids. Trimming at V came to 0 bases and at J to 7 bases, leaving 6 bases not matched to a gene. CDR1 is MGHDK, CDR2 SYGVNS, per germline. The CDR3 loop reads CASSEYKGQGSGYTF. CDR3 nucleotides: TGTGCCAGCAGTGAATATAAGGGACAGGGCAGTGGCTACACCTTC.

This clonotype was counted many times. This chain joins TRBV20-1 and TRBJ2-7; D is ambiguous. CDR1 is DFQATT, CDR2 SNEGSKA, per germline (reference sequence). CDR3 length equals 12 residues. Trimming removed 4 bases from V and 0 bases from J, with 7 bases in between. CDR3 loop: CSAKPSSYEQYF. For the CDR3, the DNA is TGCAGTGCTAAACCGAGCTCCTACGAGCAGTACTTC.

The chain is built from TRBV7-9 and TRBJ2-7; D gene ambiguous. The CDR3 totals 12 residues. Trimming took off 7 bases at V and 3 bases at J, with 10 bases between the two ends. Germline CDR1 SEHNR, CDR2 FQNEAQ (reference sequence). CDR3 protein: CASMGSHYEQYF. The CDR3 nucleotides read TGTGCCAGCATGGGCAGTCACTACGAGCAGTACTTC.

This clonotype was observed a handful of times. The rearrangement uses TRBV5-1 and TRBJ2-7; 11 bases line up with TRBD2. Germline V gives CDR1 SGHRS, CDR2 YFSETQ. The CDR3 length is 14 residues. The J segment lost 2 bases and the V segment lost 5 bases, leaving 3 bases of the junction unmatched. The CDR3 protein is CASRQLAGAYEQYF. The CDR3 DNA reads as TGCGCCAGCAGGCAACTAGCGGGGGCCTACGAGCAGTACTTC.